This T cell receptor (beta chain) originates from a study of shared T cell receptors in the human thymus. Libraries were prepared by immunoSEQ multiplex PCR; TCRdb keeps only in-frame clonotypes and omits some of them. The sample carries under 450,000 clones, about 95% recorded once. The sequence derives from a human donor. What was sequenced was thymocytes.

CDR3 residues: CASSLRQEYRGNTIYF. CDR3 DNA sequence: TGTGCCAGCAGTTTACGGCAGGAGTACAGAGGAAACACCATATATTTT. The chain is built from TRBV28 and TRBJ1-3, with unresolved D. V was clipped by 2 bases and J by 4 bases, with 15 bases between them. The CDR3 consists of 16 residues. The germline gives CDR1 MDHEN, CDR2 SYDVKM.